These T cell receptor beta chains were read from a single sample in a study of cytomegalovirus exposure and HLA in healthy donors. Profiled with immunoSEQ multiplex PCR; TCRdb holds only in-frame clones, not every one. The sample comprises about 180,000 clones, 70% to 80% of which are singletons, and 1.5% to 2% rests with the top ten. Specimen: PBMCs. These receptors were taken from a man aged 18 to 29 in good health and CMV-seronegative. CDR3s include the opening cysteine and the closing phenylalanine or tryptophan. A clone size is listed for some rows: how often the clone was seen (once, few, many), or a class if it is expanded.

J gene: TRBJ2-1
clone size: NA
V gene: TRBV14
CDR3 protein: CASSQDLSGTSGRVRNEQFF

J gene: TRBJ2-3
clone size: few
V gene: TRBV20-1
CDR3 protein: CSADLAGQYF

J gene: TRBJ2-1
clone size: few
V gene: TRBV7-9
CDR3 protein: CASSLDQSSGGPRGQFF

J gene: TRBJ2-5
clone size: NA
V gene: TRBV7-3
CDR3 protein: CASSLQSQETQYF

J gene: TRBJ2-5
clone size: few
V gene: TRBV9
CDR3 protein: CASSVQGGETQYF

J gene: TRBJ2-1
clone size: NA
V gene: TRBV2
CDR3 protein: CASSEAGGGHYEQFF

J gene: TRBJ1-1
clone size: NA
V gene: TRBV9
CDR3 protein: CASPNNWYTEAFF

J gene: TRBJ1-1
clone size: NA
V gene: TRBV6-1
CDR3 protein: CASSNRGRNTEAFF

J gene: TRBJ2-5
clone size: NA
V gene: TRBV2
CDR3 protein: CASKPSGEETQYF

J gene: TRBJ1-4
clone size: NA
V gene: TRBV9
CDR3 protein: CASSVAGQTNEKLFF

J gene: TRBJ2-7
clone size: NA
V gene: TRBV28
CDR3 protein: CASSPPTGRYEQYF

J gene: TRBJ2-2
clone size: NA
V gene: TRBV19
CDR3 protein: CASSIIQGERTGELFF

J gene: TRBJ1-1
clone size: NA
V gene: TRBV7-9
CDR3 protein: CASSLRVPSGSEAFF

J gene: TRBJ1-1
clone size: NA
V gene: TRBV10-3
CDR3 protein: CAIRRAGGDTEAFF

J gene: TRBJ2-1
clone size: NA
V gene: TRBV15
CDR3 protein: CATSKRLAPEQFF

J gene: TRBJ1-1
clone size: NA
V gene: TRBV25-1
CDR3 protein: CASSEQGYTEAFF

J gene: TRBJ1-5
clone size: NA
V gene: TRBV5-6
CDR3 protein: CASSLAGGGNQPQHF

J gene: TRBJ2-2
clone size: once
V gene: TRBV7-9
CDR3 protein: CASSSPGQGSTGELFF

J gene: TRBJ2-7
clone size: NA
V gene: TRBV4-1
CDR3 protein: CASSPMSLSGQYF

J gene: TRBJ2-5
clone size: NA
V gene: TRBV2
CDR3 protein: CASRYDSAQETQYF

J gene: TRBJ2-5
clone size: NA
V gene: TRBV29-1
CDR3 protein: CSVGVAGVMETQYF

J gene: TRBJ1-6
clone size: NA
V gene: TRBV27
CDR3 protein: CASSSLGQGIGSPLHF

J gene: TRBJ1-2
clone size: NA
V gene: TRBV7-7
CDR3 protein: CASSFVEATGPGGYTF

J gene: TRBJ1-6
clone size: NA
V gene: TRBV7-9
CDR3 protein: CASSLGRQLNSPLHF

J gene: TRBJ2-6
clone size: NA
V gene: TRBV7-2
CDR3 protein: CASSLASSGANVLTF

J gene: TRBJ2-2
clone size: NA
V gene: TRBV28
CDR3 protein: CASSLSGAGELFF

J gene: TRBJ2-1
clone size: once
V gene: TRBV11-2
CDR3 protein: CASSPLAGGRNEQFF

J gene: TRBJ2-7
clone size: NA
V gene: TRBV7-9
CDR3 protein: CASSRRAGGGGEQYF

J gene: TRBJ2-6
clone size: NA
V gene: TRBV19
CDR3 protein: CASSIRRQGVSGANVLTF

J gene: TRBJ2-7
clone size: NA
V gene: TRBV5-5
CDR3 protein: CASTRVGSNEQYF

J gene: TRBJ1-2
clone size: once
V gene: TRBV18
CDR3 protein: CASSETRDGYTF

J gene: TRBJ1-6
clone size: once
V gene: TRBV7-9
CDR3 protein: CASSPRGLGNSPLHF

J gene: TRBJ1-1
clone size: few
V gene: TRBV28
CDR3 protein: CASRDYSPGTEAFF

J gene: TRBJ2-2
clone size: NA
V gene: TRBV28
CDR3 protein: CASRSGTPNRELFF

J gene: NA
clone size: NA
V gene: TRBV7-9
CDR3 protein: CASSSGGTVSYEQYF

J gene: TRBJ2-7
clone size: NA
V gene: TRBV5-6
CDR3 protein: CASSLDRTYEQYF

J gene: TRBJ2-7
clone size: NA
V gene: TRBV11-2
CDR3 protein: CASSLAGQGLSYEQYF

J gene: TRBJ2-7
clone size: NA
V gene: TRBV5-6
CDR3 protein: CASSLAGNSYEQYF

J gene: TRBJ2-7
clone size: NA
V gene: TRBV9
CDR3 protein: CASSGAMGPLGEQYF

J gene: TRBJ2-7
clone size: few
V gene: TRBV7-8
CDR3 protein: CASSLVQYEQYF

J gene: TRBJ1-1
clone size: NA
V gene: TRBV6-1
CDR3 protein: CASSPQGVENTEAFF

J gene: TRBJ1-2
clone size: NA
V gene: TRBV28
CDR3 protein: CASSLNSRAAGYTF

J gene: TRBJ2-3
clone size: NA
V gene: TRBV14
CDR3 protein: CASSQGRRDFQYF

J gene: TRBJ1-1
clone size: once
V gene: TRBV11-2
CDR3 protein: CASSLTATVTEAFF

J gene: TRBJ2-7
clone size: NA
V gene: TRBV28
CDR3 protein: CASSLTGSSYEQYF

J gene: TRBJ2-3
clone size: NA
V gene: TRBV21-1
CDR3 protein: CAAPQLAGGLDKQYF

J gene: TRBJ1-2
clone size: NA
V gene: TRBV5-6
CDR3 protein: CASSLGQGSYGYTF

J gene: TRBJ2-5
clone size: NA
V gene: TRBV2
CDR3 protein: CASKRRGSGGARETQYF

J gene: TRBJ2-1
clone size: NA
V gene: TRBV19
CDR3 protein: CASSTRTSGREHEQFF

J gene: TRBJ2-7
clone size: NA
V gene: TRBV15
CDR3 protein: CATSRSETDFYEQYF

J gene: TRBJ1-4
clone size: NA
V gene: TRBV11-2
CDR3 protein: CASSYQWGEREKLFF

J gene: TRBJ2-5
clone size: NA
V gene: TRBV2
CDR3 protein: CASKAGGRQETQYF

J gene: TRBJ2-4
clone size: NA
V gene: TRBV11-2
CDR3 protein: CASSLVYSGRVGAKNIQYF

J gene: TRBJ1-5
clone size: NA
V gene: TRBV28
CDR3 protein: CASSPPGGRQPQHF

J gene: TRBJ2-2
clone size: NA
V gene: TRBV2
CDR3 protein: CASSVSASGNTGELFF